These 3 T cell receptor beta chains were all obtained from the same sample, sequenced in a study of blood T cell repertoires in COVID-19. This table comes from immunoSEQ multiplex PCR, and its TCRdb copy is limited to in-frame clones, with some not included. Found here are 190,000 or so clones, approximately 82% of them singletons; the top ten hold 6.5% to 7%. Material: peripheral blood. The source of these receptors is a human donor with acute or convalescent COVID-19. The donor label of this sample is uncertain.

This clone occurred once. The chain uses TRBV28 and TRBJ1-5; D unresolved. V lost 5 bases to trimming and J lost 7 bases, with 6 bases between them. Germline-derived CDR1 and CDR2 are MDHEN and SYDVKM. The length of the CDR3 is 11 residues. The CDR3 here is CASSQIQPQHF. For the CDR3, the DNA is TGTGCCAGCAGTCAAATCCAGCCCCAGCATTTT. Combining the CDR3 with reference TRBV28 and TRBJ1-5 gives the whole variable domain DVKVTQSSRYLVKRTGEKVFLECVQDMDHENMFWYRQDPGLGLRLIYFSYDVKMKEKGDIPEGYSVSREKKERFSLILESASTNQTSMYLCASSQIQPQHFGDGTRLSIL.

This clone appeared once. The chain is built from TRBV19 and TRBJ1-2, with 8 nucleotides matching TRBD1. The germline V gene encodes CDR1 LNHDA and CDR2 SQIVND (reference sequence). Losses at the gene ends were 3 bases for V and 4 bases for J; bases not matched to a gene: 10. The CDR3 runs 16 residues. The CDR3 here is CASSMWTGQDIYGYTF. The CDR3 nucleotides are TGTGCCAGTAGTATGTGGACGGGACAGGACATCTATGGCTACACCTTC.

Here the CDR3 reads CASTRSGAGNEKLFF. As DNA, the CDR3 is TGTGCCAGCACCCGTTCAGGGGCCGGTAATGAAAAACTGTTTTTT. The rearrangement uses TRBV28 and TRBJ1-4, with a possible D match to TRBD1 (6 bases). This CDR3 region has 15 residues. V lost 7 bases to trimming and J lost 4 bases, with 16 bases between them. CDR1 is MDHEN and CDR2 is SYDVKM in the germline V gene.